Here is one TCR beta chain with its context. The antigen is not known. Germline lookup yields CDR1 SGHRS and CDR2 YFSETQ. The CDR3 has 13 amino acids. The ends lost 4 bases at V and 7 bases at J; junction bases unmatched: 6. These data come from a study of cytomegalovirus exposure and HLA in healthy donors. Study-wide findings and caveats: Per a prior analysis, the majority of TCR beta V segments were productive roughly 87% or roughly 30% of the time.

PCR amplification relied on 60 Vbeta primers (plus 13 Jbeta primers). Measured with immunoSEQ multiplex PCR; TCRdb has only the in-frame clones, and not every one. The sample lists approximately 170,000 clones; 65% to 80% were seen once. The sample was PBMCs. This TCR was recovered from a woman in her thirties or forties in good health and CMV-seropositive. The chain carries TRBV5-1 and TRBJ1-1; 8 bases are a match to TRBD1. DNA of the CDR3: TGCGCCAGCAGCCTGGGACAGGAGCGTGAAGCTTTCTTT. This translates into CASSLGQEREAFF. The whole variable domain, filled in from reference TRBV5-1 and TRBJ1-1, reads KAGVTQTPRYLIKTRGQQVTLSCSPISGHRSVSWYQQTPGQGLQFLFEYFSETQRNKGNFPGRFSGRQFSNSRSEMNVSTLELGDSALYLCASSLGQEREAFFGQGTRLTVV.